This T cell receptor beta chain was profiled in a study of cytomegalovirus exposure and HLA in healthy donors. General study findings and limits: Most TCR sequences proved rare, with some public TCRs found in many donors. An analysis done earlier found most TCR beta V segments productive about 87% or about 30% of the time.

Between the trimmed V and J ends, which lost 4 bases and 4 bases, there was a span of 5 bases. The CDR3 consists of 12 residues. Germline loops: CDR1 MNHNS, CDR2 SASEGT. With 60 Vbeta and 13 Jbeta primers, the PCR was carried out. Clones were sequenced by immunoSEQ multiplex PCR, and TCRdb holds only the in-frame ones, with some missing. The sample gives about 180,000 clones, about 82% of which show up once; about 2.1% is in the top ten. This clone occurred a few times. The antigen is undetermined. The TCR was taken from a woman aged 25 to 39 in good health and CMV-seronegative. Material for sequencing was PBMCs. This sequence joins TRBV6-1 and TRBJ1-3, with D hard to call. This chain's CDR3 is CASSAVGNTIYF. The CDR3 bases are TGTGCCAGCAGTGCTGTCGGAAACACCATATATTTT.